This TCR beta chain was sequenced in a study of immune evolution from preneoplasia to lung adenocarcinoma. The protocol was immunoSEQ multiplex PCR, while the TCRdb copy is restricted to in-frame clones and leaves out a portion. The sample yields some 4,000 clones, around 82% seen once. This CDR3 comprises 15 residues. Trimming removed 1 base from V and 0 bases from J, with 8 bases in between. Germline values: CDR1 SGHTA, CDR2 FQGNSA. This receptor was identified in a person aged 70 to 85 with lung adenocarcinoma. The chain joins TRBV7-2 to TRBJ2-3; no firm D call. Sample: FFPE lung adenocarcinoma in situ tissue. The CDR3 DNA reads as TGTGCCAGCAGCTTAGGGCCCACTAGCACAGATACGCAGTATTTT. It yields the protein CASSLGPTSTDTQYF.